This T cell receptor (beta chain) stems from a study of blood T cell repertoires in COVID-19. As handled by the study authors: Nucleated cell counts were estimated from reference gene primer amplification. Sequencing used immunoSEQ multiplex PCR; TCRdb keeps in-frame clones, though not all of them. V, J and clone size were drawn from that table, and D and trimming were deduced from the DNA. The sample lists 55,000 to 90,000 clones, roughly 80% occurring once. The CDR3 is made up of 16 amino acids. The V gene end was trimmed by 4 bases and the J gene end by 4 bases; junction bases not matched to a gene: 7. Germline values: CDR1 SGHTA, CDR2 FQGNSA.

The V gene is TRBV7-2, the J gene TRBJ2-2, with 9 bases matching TRBD2. The TCR sequence derives from a woman in her fifties or sixties with acute or convalescent COVID-19. The sample comprised peripheral blood. CDR3: CASSSPAGGSTGELFF. As DNA, the CDR3 is TGTGCCAGCAGCTCCCCGGCGGGGGGGTCCACCGGGGAGCTGTTTTTT.